This TCR beta chain was observed in a study of human T cells and chemical hapten exposure. Unfractionated whole blood yielded total RNA. Source study methods: Samples held a median of 95,638 TCRs, range roughly 20,000–700,000. TCRdb independently ran MiXCR on the 5' RACE reads; one entry per CDR3 protein. The V and J calls come from TCRdb's annotation, not from the publication. The sample yields 100,000 to 120,000 distinct CDR3 sequences, around 20% seen once. Unmatched junction bases numbered 10, after V lost 5 bases and J lost 4 bases. The germline V gene encodes CDR1 SEHNR and CDR2 FQNEAQ (reference sequence). This CDR3 is 17 amino acids long.

The rearrangement uses TRBV7-9 and TRBJ2-3, with 12 bases lining up with TRBD2. The clonotype was recovered from a human donor in good health. The CDR3 coding sequence is TGTGCCAGCAGCCCTTGGACTAGCGGGATCCCCGCAGATACGCAGTATTTT. Translation: CASSPWTSGIPADTQYF.